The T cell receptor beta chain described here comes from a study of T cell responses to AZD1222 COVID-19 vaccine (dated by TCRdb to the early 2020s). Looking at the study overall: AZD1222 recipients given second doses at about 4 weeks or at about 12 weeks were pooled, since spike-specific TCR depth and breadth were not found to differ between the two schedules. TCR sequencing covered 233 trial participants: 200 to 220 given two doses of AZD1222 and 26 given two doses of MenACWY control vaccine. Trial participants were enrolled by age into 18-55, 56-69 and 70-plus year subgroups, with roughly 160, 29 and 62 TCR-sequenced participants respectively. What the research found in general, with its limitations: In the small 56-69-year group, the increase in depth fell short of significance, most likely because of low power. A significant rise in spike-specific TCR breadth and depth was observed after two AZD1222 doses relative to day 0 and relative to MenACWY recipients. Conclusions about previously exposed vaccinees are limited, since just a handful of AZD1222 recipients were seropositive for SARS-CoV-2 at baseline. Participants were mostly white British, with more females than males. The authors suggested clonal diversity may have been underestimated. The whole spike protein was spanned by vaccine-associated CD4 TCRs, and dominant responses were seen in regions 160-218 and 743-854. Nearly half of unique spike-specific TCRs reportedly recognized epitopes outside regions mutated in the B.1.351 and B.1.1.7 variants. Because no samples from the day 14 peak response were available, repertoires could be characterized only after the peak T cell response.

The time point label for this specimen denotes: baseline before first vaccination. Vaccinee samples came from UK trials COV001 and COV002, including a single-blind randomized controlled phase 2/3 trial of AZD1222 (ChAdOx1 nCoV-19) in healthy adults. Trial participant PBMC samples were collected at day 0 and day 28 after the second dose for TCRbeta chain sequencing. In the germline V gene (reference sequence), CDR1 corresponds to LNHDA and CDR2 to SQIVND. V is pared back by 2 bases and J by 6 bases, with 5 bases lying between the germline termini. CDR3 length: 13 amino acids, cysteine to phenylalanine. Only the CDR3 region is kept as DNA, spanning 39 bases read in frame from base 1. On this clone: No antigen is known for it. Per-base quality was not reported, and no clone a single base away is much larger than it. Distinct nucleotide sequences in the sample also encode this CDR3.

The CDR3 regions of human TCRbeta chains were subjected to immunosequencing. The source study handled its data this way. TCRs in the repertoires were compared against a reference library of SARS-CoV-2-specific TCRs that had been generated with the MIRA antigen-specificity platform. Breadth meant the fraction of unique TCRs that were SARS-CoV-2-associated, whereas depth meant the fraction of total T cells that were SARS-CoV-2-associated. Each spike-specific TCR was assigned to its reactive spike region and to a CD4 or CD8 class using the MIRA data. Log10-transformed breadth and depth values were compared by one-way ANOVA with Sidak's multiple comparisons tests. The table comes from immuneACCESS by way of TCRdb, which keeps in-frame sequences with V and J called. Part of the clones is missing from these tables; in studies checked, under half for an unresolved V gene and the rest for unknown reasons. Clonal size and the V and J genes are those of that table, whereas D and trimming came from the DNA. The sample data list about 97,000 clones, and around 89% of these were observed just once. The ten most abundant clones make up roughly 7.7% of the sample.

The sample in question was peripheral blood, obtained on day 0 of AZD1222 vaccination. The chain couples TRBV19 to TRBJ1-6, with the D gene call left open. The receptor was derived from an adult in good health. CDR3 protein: CASSIRPNSPLHF. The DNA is TGTGCCAGTAGTATAAGACCTAATTCACCCCTCCACTTT.